Included here is one T cell receptor (beta chain) sequence, with context. Its cognate antigen is unknown. This may stem from a read error, because a much larger clone lies one nucleotide away. CDR1 is MNHNY and CDR2 is SVGAGI in the germline V gene (reference sequence). The CDR3 runs 16 residues. Trimming cost V 2 bases and J 3 bases, with 15 bases left between them. These data are taken from a study of glioma-infiltrating T cells. Study-wide results and caveats: Only very few CDR3 sequences appeared in both tissue and blood.

The iRepertoire nested amplicon-rescue multiplex PCR amplified TCR alpha and beta CDR3s from RNA. Tissue mRNA or PBMC total RNA, roughly 85-450 ng, went into one-step reverse transcription and amplification. TCRdb passed the multiplex PCR reads through MiXCR, listing each CDR3 protein once. The sample carries over 70,000 distinct CDR3 sequences, about a quarter recorded once. The clonotype was recovered from a human donor with low-grade glioma or glioblastoma, undergoing nonglioma brain surgery, or in good health (not recorded which). The sequenced sample was glioma tissue, nonneoplastic brain tissue, or PBMCs (not recorded which). J is TRBJ2-3 and V is TRBV6-6; weak D call: TRBD1 (6 bases). The CDR3 DNA follows: TGTGCCAGCAGTTACCACCGCGCAGGGGAGACAGATACGCAGTATTTT. It yields the protein CASSYHRAGETDTQYF.